These 15 T cell receptor beta chains were all obtained from the same sample, sequenced in a study of blood T cell repertoires in COVID-19. TCRdb's table, derived via immunoSEQ multiplex PCR, lists solely in-frame clones and lacks some. Found here are approximately 300,000 clones, about nine tenths of them singletons; the top ten hold more than 6%. Sequencing was done on a sample of peripheral blood. Every receptor here comes from a woman aged 30 to 39 with COVID-19, enrolled during active disease.

This rearrangement joins TRBV3-1 (or the pseudogene TRBV3-2) to TRBJ2-1; D gene ambiguous. Germline CDR1 LGHDT, CDR2 YNNKEL (reference sequence). The CDR3 contains 14 residues. The V gene lost 5 bases and the J gene lost 0 bases, with 8 bases spanning the gap. The CDR3 DNA is TGTGCCAGCAGCATATATAGCTCCTACAATGAGCAGTTCTTC. Translation: CASSIYSSYNEQFF.

The chain carries TRBV20-1 and TRBJ1-4, with a tentative D call TRBD1 (5 bases). Germline V gene lookup returns CDR1 DFQATT and CDR2 SNEGSKA (reference sequence). V lost 3 bases and J lost 2, with 22 bases in between. This CDR3 has 18 residues. The CDR3 nucleotides are TGCAGTGCTAGTTACCCCGTGGCAGGGCAATGGACTAATGAAAAACTGTTTTTT. Its protein product is CSASYPVAGQWTNEKLFF.

The V call is TRBV7-9, the J call TRBJ2-2; 7 bases fit TRBD1. Trimming cost V 5 bases and J 7 bases; bases outside gene matches: 4. CDR1 and CDR2 (germline): SEHNR, FQNEAQ (reference sequence). The CDR3 has 13 residues. The CDR3 sequence: CASSRQGIGELFF. The CDR3 DNA reads TGTGCCAGCAGCCGACAGGGAATCGGGGAGCTGTTTTTT.

CDR3 amino acids: CASSRPSSGNTIYF. CDR3 DNA: TGTGCCAGCAGTAGACCTAGCTCTGGAAACACCATATATTTT. This sequence joins TRBV28 and TRBJ1-3; no firm D call. Germline V gene sequence: CDR1 MDHEN, CDR2 SYDVKM. The CDR3 is made up of 14 amino acids. V was clipped by 5 bases and J by 0 bases, with 8 bases between them.

The rearrangement links TRBV7-9 to TRBJ2-5; 12 bases are a match to TRBD1. V trimming: 5 bases; J trimming: 4 bases; junction bases outside the gene matches: 5. CDR1 and CDR2 (germline): SEHNR, FQNEAQ (reference sequence). The CDR3 totals 15 residues. DNA of the CDR3: TGTGCCAGCAGCCCCAGGGACAGGGGGCGAGAGACCCAGTACTTC. Residues: CASSPRDRGRETQYF. Full variable domain (remainder filled in from reference TRBV7-9 and TRBJ2-5): DTGVSQNPRHKITKRGQNVTFRCDPISEHNRLYWYRQTLGQGPEFLTYFQNEAQLEKSRLLSDRFSAERPKGSFSTLEIQRTEQGDSAMYLCASSPRDRGRETQYFGPGTRLLVL.

The chain joins TRBV11-2 to TRBJ2-1; 11 positions match TRBD2. The V gene's germline CDR1 is SGHAT and CDR2 FQNNGV. Trimming took 5 bases from V and 10 from J; bases not matched to a gene: 16. The CDR3 totals 17 residues. DNA for the CDR3: TGTGCCAGCAGCACCACCGGGACTAGCGGTAGCACCCGAGAGCAGTTCTTC. It translates to CASSTTGTSGSTREQFF.

The chain combines TRBV6-1 with TRBJ1-1, with TRBD1 identical over 12 bases. The CDR3 sequence is 13 residues long. The V gene's germline CDR1 is MNHNS and CDR2 SASEGT. Losses at the gene ends were 2 bases for V and 11 bases for J; bases not matched to a gene: 3. This chain's CDR3 is CASSERGQGAAFF. DNA of the CDR3: TGTGCCAGCAGTGAAAGGGGACAGGGGGCCGCTTTCTTT.

This chain connects TRBV7-2 to TRBJ2-3; tentative D call: TRBD2 (5 bases). Germline lookup yields CDR1 SGHTA and CDR2 FQGNSA. Trimming pared 1 base from V and 1 base from J, leaving 9 bases between. CDR3 length equals 15 residues. CDR3 bases: TGTGCCAGCAGCTTAGTTCTGCGGGGCACAGATACGCAGTATTTT. Translated: CASSLVLRGTDTQYF. The full variable domain, with the rest looked up from reference TRBV7-2 and TRBJ2-3, is GAGVSQSPSNKVTEKGKDVELRCDPISGHTALYWYRQSLGQGLEFLIYFQGNSAPDKSGLPSDRFSAERTGGSVSTLTIQRTQQEDSAVYLCASSLVLRGTDTQYFGPGTRLTVL.

This sequence joins TRBV29-1 and TRBJ2-3, with 8 bases fitting TRBD2. CDR3 size: 14 residues. V was clipped by 5 bases and J by 4 bases; unmatched bases: 8. The germline CDR1 and CDR2 sequences are SQVTM and ANQGSEA. The CDR3 spells CSVSRGGRSDTQYF. In DNA form, the CDR3 reads TGCAGCGTTTCACGGGGCGGGAGGTCAGATACGCAGTATTTT.

The chain employs TRBV5-1 and TRBJ1-5; TRBD1 matches 7 bases. Losses at the gene ends were 0 bases for V and 7 bases for J; bases not matched to a gene: 4. CDR1 is SGHRS and CDR2 is YFSETQ in the germline V gene. This CDR3 has 14 amino acids. Here the CDR3 reads CASSLDRGEQPQHF. The CDR3 DNA is TGCGCCAGCAGCTTGGACAGGGGTGAGCAGCCCCAGCATTTT.

The genes are TRBV5-1 and TRBJ1-1; a possible D gene is TRBD1 (6 bases). From germline, CDR1 is SGHRS and CDR2 YFSETQ. V was pared by 6 bases and J by 0 bases, with 15 bases between. CDR3 size: 15 residues. The CDR3 loop is CASNFEGDLNTEAFF. The CDR3 region has the DNA TGCGCCAGCAACTTCGAGGGGGACCTGAACACTGAAGCTTTCTTT.

The genes are TRBV10-3 and TRBJ1-4, with a possible D match to TRBD1 (5 bases). Germline V gives CDR1 ENHRY, CDR2 SYGVKD. Trimming removed 6 bases from V and 4 bases from J, with 9 bases in between. The CDR3 length is 13 residues. This CDR3 is CAIRTESNEKLFF. The DNA for the CDR3 is TGTGCCATCAGGACAGAGAGTAATGAAAAACTGTTTTTT.

The chain is built from TRBV5-4 and TRBJ2-3, with a tentative D call TRBD2 (7 bases). This CDR3 has 16 amino acids. Deletions cut 1 base from V and 6 bases from J, with 18 bases between. Germline CDR1 and CDR2: SGHNT and YYREEE (reference sequence). CDR3 residues: CASSLWAGAGPDTQYF. CDR3 nucleotide sequence: TGTGCCAGCAGCTTGTGGGCGGGGGCCGGCCCCGATACGCAGTATTTT.

This clone has just a few counts. The junction and the germline gene differ at one end; a read error may be behind it. The chain links TRBV7-7 to TRBJ2-3; 7 bases map to TRBD1. Germline loops: CDR1 SSHAT, CDR2 FNYEAQ (reference sequence). This CDR3 is 16 amino acids long. The CDR3 DNA sequence: TGTGCTAGCAGCTTAGGGCCAGGGGGAATGGGAGATACGCAGTATTTT. Translation gives CASSLGPGGMGDTQYF.

This chain links TRBV12-5 with TRBJ2-1, with 7 bases fitting TRBD1. The CDR3 is 11 residues long. Germline V CDR1 and CDR2: LGHNT, FRNRAP. V lost 0 bases and J lost 14; bases outside the gene matches: 1. CDR3 DNA: TGTGCTAGTGGTTTGGTTGGGACAGAGTTCTTC. Translation: CASGLVGTEFF.